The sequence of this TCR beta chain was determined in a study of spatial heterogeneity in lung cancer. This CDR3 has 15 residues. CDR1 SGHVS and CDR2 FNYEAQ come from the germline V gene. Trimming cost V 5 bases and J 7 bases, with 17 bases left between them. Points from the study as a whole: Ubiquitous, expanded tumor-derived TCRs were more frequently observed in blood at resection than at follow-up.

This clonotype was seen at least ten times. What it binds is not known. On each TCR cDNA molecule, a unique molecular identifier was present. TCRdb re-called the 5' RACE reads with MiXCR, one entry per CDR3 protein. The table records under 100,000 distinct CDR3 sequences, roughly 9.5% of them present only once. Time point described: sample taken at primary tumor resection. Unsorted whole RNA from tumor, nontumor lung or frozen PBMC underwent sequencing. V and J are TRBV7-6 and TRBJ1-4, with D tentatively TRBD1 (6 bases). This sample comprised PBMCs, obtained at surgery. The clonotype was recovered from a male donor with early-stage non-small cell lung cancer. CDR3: CASSRNRVDGEKLFF. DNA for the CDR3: TGTGCCAGCAGCCGAAACAGGGTTGATGGTGAAAAACTGTTTTTT.